This paragraph reports one T cell receptor beta chain. These data originate in a study of shared clonotypes between healthy human individuals. The repertoire was sequenced with immunoSEQ multiplex PCR; TCRdb's copy has only in-frame clones and lacks some. The sample has 400,000 or so clones; around 96% are singletons. The CDR3 runs 14 residues. The V gene's germline CDR1 is SGHKS and CDR2 YYEKEE (reference sequence). V dropped 2 bases and J dropped 0 bases, with 8 bases sitting between them. V gene TRBV5-5 combines with J gene TRBJ1-1; D is uncertain. What was sequenced was memory CD8+ T cells sorted from blood. As for subset: CD45RO+ cells pooled with CCR7-negative TemRA cells. The receptor's source is a man aged 25-45 years in good health. In DNA, the CDR3 is TGTGCCAGCAGCTTTGGACTGCTGAACACTGAAGCTTTCTTT. Residues: CASSFGLLNTEAFF.